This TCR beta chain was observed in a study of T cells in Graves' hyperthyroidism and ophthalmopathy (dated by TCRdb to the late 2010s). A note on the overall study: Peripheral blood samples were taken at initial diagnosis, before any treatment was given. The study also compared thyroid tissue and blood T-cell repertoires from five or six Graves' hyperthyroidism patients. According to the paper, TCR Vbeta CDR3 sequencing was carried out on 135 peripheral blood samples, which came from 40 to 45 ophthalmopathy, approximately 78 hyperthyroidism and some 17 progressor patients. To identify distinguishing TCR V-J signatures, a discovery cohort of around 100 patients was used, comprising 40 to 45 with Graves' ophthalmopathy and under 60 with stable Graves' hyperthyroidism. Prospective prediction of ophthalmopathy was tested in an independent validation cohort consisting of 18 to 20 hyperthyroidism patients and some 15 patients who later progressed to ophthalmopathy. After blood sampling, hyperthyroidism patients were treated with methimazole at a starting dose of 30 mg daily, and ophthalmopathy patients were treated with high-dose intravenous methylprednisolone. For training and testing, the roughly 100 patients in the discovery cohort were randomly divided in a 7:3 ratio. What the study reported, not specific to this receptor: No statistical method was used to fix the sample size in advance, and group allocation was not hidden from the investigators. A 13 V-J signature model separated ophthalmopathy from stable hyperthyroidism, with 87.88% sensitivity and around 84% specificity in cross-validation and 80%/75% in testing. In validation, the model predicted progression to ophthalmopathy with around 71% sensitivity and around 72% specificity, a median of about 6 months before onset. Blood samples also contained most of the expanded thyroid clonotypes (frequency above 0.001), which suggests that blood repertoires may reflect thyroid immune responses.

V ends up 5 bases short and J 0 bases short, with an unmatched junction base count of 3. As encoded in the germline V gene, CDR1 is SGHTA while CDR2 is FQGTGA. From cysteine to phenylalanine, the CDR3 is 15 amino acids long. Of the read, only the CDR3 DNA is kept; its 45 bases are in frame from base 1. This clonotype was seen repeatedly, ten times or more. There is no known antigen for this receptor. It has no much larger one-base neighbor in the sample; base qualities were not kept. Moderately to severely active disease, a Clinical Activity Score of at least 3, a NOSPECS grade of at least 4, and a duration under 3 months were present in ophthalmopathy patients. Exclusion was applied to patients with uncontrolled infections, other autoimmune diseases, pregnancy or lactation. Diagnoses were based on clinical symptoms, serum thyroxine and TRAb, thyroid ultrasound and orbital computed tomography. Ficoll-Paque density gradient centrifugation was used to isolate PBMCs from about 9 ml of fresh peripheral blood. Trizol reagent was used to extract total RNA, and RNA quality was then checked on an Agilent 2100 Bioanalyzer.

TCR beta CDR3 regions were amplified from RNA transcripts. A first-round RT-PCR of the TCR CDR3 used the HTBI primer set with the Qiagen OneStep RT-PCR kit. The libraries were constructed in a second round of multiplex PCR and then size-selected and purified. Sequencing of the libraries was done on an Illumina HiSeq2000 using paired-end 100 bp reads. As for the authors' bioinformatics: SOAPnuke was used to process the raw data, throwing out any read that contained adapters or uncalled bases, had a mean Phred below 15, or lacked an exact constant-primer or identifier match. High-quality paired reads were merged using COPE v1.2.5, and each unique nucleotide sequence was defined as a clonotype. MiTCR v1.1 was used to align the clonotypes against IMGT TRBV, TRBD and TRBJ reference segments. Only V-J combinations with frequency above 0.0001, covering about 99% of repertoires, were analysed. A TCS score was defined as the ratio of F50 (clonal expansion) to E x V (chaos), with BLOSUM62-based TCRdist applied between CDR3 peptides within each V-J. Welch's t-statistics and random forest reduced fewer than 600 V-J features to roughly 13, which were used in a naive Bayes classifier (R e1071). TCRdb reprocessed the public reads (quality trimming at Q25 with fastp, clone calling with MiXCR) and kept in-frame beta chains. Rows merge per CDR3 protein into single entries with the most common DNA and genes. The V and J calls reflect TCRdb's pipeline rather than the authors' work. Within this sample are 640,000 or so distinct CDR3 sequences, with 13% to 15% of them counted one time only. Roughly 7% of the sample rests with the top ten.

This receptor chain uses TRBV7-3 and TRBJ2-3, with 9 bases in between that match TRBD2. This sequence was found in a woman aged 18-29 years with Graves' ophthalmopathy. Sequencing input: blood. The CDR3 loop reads CASSLAGQSTDTQYF. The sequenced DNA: TGTGCCAGCAGCCTAGCGGGACAAAGCACAGATACGCAGTATTTT.